This TCR beta chain was profiled in a study of T cell repertoires in cytomegalovirus infection (dated by TCRdb to between 2017 and 2020). In terms of the full investigation: Alongside well-studied HLA-B-restricted epitopes, the peptide stimulations were aimed at recently identified HLA-C-restricted CMV epitopes, whose presentation resists viral immunomodulation. Donor HLA type was relevant to the analysis, as public TCR beta signatures indicated carriage of CMV infection together with the matching HLA type. Paper-wide results and their limitations: The ex vivo response was dominated by HLA-C-restricted CMV-specific TCR beta clonotypes, which also provided the single most frequent clonotype in two of eight donors. Carriers of CMV infection plus the relevant HLA type were discriminated by the cumulative frequency of public TCR beta family members in the study cohort and in an independent roughly 340-donor cohort.

In the paper's terms, the treatment or condition label means: in vitro stimulation with specific CMV peptide epitopes to enrich CMV-specific T cells. This sample was sequenced with an Illumina HiSeq 1500. TCRdb redid the processing of the public reads, applying fastp at Q25 and MiXCR, and retained in-frame beta chains. Each entry merges the rows of one CDR3 protein and shows their most common DNA and genes. The sample profile shows some 940,000 distinct CDR3 sequences; more than 25% of them were found once. Roughly an eighth of the sample is held by the ten biggest clonotypes. This clonotype occurred a few times. There is no known antigen for this receptor. Base qualities are not at hand, and no much larger clone is one base apart. The germline V gene (reference sequence) provides CDR1 LNHDA and CDR2 SQIVND. The CDR3 goes from the cysteine to the phenylalanine over 14 residues. The entry retains the CDR3 DNA only, 42 bases that are in frame from base 1. V sheds 1 base and J sheds 7 bases, leaving 11 bases between their ends.

Sequencing used cultured CD8+ T cells from PBMCs, obtained from culture after CMV antigen stimulation. The TCR sequence derives from a human donor in good health (CMV status not recorded). Some clones in this sample may be carry-over from other donors' samples. The rearranged chain carries TRBV19 and TRBJ2-1; the D gene cannot be resolved reliably. The CDR3 corresponds to CASSIGRWGNEQFF. The nucleotides read TGTGCCAGTAGTATAGGTCGTTGGGGAAATGAGCAGTTCTTC. The full variable domain, completed from the reference TRBV19 and TRBJ2-1 proteins outside the CDR3, reads DGGITQSPKYLFRKEGQNVTLSCEQNLNHDAMYWYRQDPGQGLRLIYYSQIVNDFQKGDIAEGYSVSREKKESFPLTVTSAQKNPTAFYLCASSIGRWGNEQFFGPGTRLTVL.